The rows below give T cell receptor beta chains drawn from one sample of a study of blood T cells in healthy people across ages. TCRdb processed the 5' RACE reads anew with MiXCR; each CDR3 protein has one entry. The data contain around 1.5 million distinct CDR3 sequences, 45% to 70% of them seen just once; the ten biggest clones take up about 6.3%. Sequencing used blood. The source of these receptors is a man between 18 and 35 years old in good health. The CDR3 runs from the conserved cysteine through the conserved F or W. The order of the fields is clone size, V gene, D gene, J gene, CDR3 DNA, CDR3 protein. The D gene is left open where the match is weak. Clone size is given for some rows only: seen once, a few or many times, or a class if the clone is expanded.

-	TRBV7-2	-	TRBJ2-7	TGTGCCAGCAGCCCACCGAGTCTTAGCGAGCAGTACTTC	CASSPPSLSEQYF
-	TRBV29-1	TRBD2	TRBJ2-3	TGCAGCGCCCCGAGACCGGGACTAGGGACAGATACGCAGTATTTT	CSAPRPGLGTDTQYF
few	TRBV27	-	TRBJ2-6	TGTGCCAGCAGTGTCAACTCTGGGGCCAACGTCCTGACTTTC	CASSVNSGANVLTF
-	TRBV12-3/TRBV12-4	TRBD2	TRBJ2-3	TGTGCCAGCAGTTTAGTTGCCGCGGCGGGAGCAGATACGCAGTATTTT	CASSLVAAAGADTQYF
-	TRBV20-1	-	TRBJ2-5	TGCAGTGCTAGAGCCCGACGAGCGAACCAAGAGACCCAGTACTTC	CSARARRANQETQYF
-	TRBV5-1	TRBD1	TRBJ1-1	TGCGCCAGCAGCTGGGGACAGGGGGCGACTGAAGCTTTCTTT	CASSWGQGATEAFF
-	TRBV9	-	TRBJ1-6	TGTGCCAGCCAAGTGGGAGGAGAACCCCTCCACTTT	CASQVGGEPLHF
-	TRBV6-2/TRBV6-3	-	TRBJ2-1	TGTGCCAGCAGTACCCTCACTGAGCAGTTCTTC	CASSTLTEQFF
-	TRBV6-2/TRBV6-3	TRBD1	TRBJ1-5	TGTGCCAGCAGTTATATGACAGGGATGGATCAGCCCCAGCATTTT	CASSYMTGMDQPQHF
few	TRBV7-9	-	TRBJ2-7	TGTGCCAGCAGCTTAGATGGGGGGTACGAGCAGTACTTC	CASSLDGGYEQYF
-	TRBV20-1	-	TRBJ1-2	TGCAGTGCCCAAACAGGGAGCGGCTACACCTTC	CSAQTGSGYTF
-	TRBV6-2/TRBV6-3	-	TRBJ1-1	TGTGCCAGCAGCCCAAGTCCAGTTCTCACTGAAGCTTTCTTT	CASSPSPVLTEAFF
-	TRBV4-2	TRBD1	TRBJ1-4	TGTGCCAGCGGACCGACAGGGGCGGATGAAAAACTGTTTTTT	CASGPTGADEKLFF
once	TRBV7-9	-	TRBJ2-2	TGTGCCAGCAGCCAGGTGGGACAACCAACCGGGGAGCTGTTTTTT	CASSQVGQPTGELFF
-	TRBV6-5	-	TRBJ1-5	TGTGCCAGCAGTTCCGGGATGGGGGTCTATAGCAATCAGCCCCAGCATTTT	CASSSGMGVYSNQPQHF
-	TRBV29-1	-	TRBJ1-1	TGCAGCGTTGGAATGGTCCTGAACACTGAAGCTTTCTTT	CSVGMVLNTEAFF
-	TRBV20-1	-	TRBJ1-5	TGCAGTGCTAGTTCCAGCAATCAGCCCCAGCATTTT	CSASSSNQPQHF
-	TRBV2	-	TRBJ2-4	TGTGCCAGCAATGACAGGAGGACCAAAAACATTCAGTACTTC	CASNDRRTKNIQYF
-	TRBV6-2/TRBV6-3	TRBD2	TRBJ2-5	TGTGCCAGCAGTGGAGCCGGGGGGGCGTACCGAGAGACCCAGTACTTC	CASSGAGGAYRETQYF
-	TRBV11-2	-	TRBJ2-1	TGTGCCAGCGGCCGAAGGAGTTACAATGAGCAGTTCTTC	CASGRRSYNEQFF
-	TRBV20-1	TRBD2	TRBJ2-3	TGCAGTGCCCCGAAGGAGCGGGGCACTAGCACAGATACGCAGTATTTT	CSAPKERGTSTDTQYF
-	TRBV6-2/TRBV6-3	-	TRBJ2-7	TGTGCCAGCAGGGGTTCAAGGGTCTACGAGCAGTACTTC	CASRGSRVYEQYF
many	TRBV27	TRBD2	TRBJ2-7	TGTGCCAGCAGTCCACTAGCGGGGGCTACCTACGAGCAGTACTTC	CASSPLAGATYEQYF
few	TRBV21-1	-	TRBJ2-3	TGTGCCAGCAGCACTCCTCCGGGACAGGGAACAGATACGCAGTATTTT	CASSTPPGQGTDTQYF
-	TRBV5-1	-	TRBJ2-3	TGCGCCAGCAGCTCAGGCGGGAAGGTATCAGATACGCAGTATTTT	CASSSGGKVSDTQYF
few	TRBV28	-	TRBJ2-7	TGTGCCAGCAGCCGTGGGACGTGGGAGCAGTACTTC	CASSRGTWEQYF
-	TRBV10-3	-	TRBJ2-6	TGTGCCATCAGTGCCCTAGCCTCCGGGGCCAACGTCCTGACTTTC	CAISALASGANVLTF
-	TRBV27	-	TRBJ1-1	TGTGCCAGCAGTTTCTACCCTGAAGCTTTCTTT	CASSFYPEAFF
once	TRBV7-9	-	TRBJ1-4	TGTGCCAGCAGCTTAATAGGAGGGGTCGAAGAAAAACTGTTTTTT	CASSLIGGVEEKLFF
few	TRBV29-1	-	TRBJ2-3	TGCAGCGTTGAGGGGATAGTCACAGATACGCAGTATTTT	CSVEGIVTDTQYF
few	TRBV5-1	-	TRBJ2-5	TGCGCCAGCAGGCGTCAAAATCAAGAGACCCAGTACTTC	CASRRQNQETQYF
-	TRBV13	TRBD1	TRBJ2-2	TGTGCCAGCAGGACCGGGACAGAGCTCACCGGGGAGCTGTTTTTT	CASRTGTELTGELFF
-	TRBV20-1	TRBD2	TRBJ2-7	TGCAGTGCTAGAGGGGAGGGGCGACAGCCCTTGTACGAGCAGTACTTC	CSARGEGRQPLYEQYF
-	TRBV10-1	-	TRBJ2-5	TGCGCCAGCAGCCGGGACTCCCATGTAGCGACCCAGTACTTC	CASSRDSHVATQYF
-	TRBV4-3	TRBD2	TRBJ2-1	TGCGCCAGCAGTCCCGGAGCGGGACCCCTCAATGAGCAGTTCTTC	CASSPGAGPLNEQFF
few	TRBV4-2	TRBD2	TRBJ2-1	TGTGCCAGCAGCCAAGATACTAGCGGAAATGAGCAGTTCTTC	CASSQDTSGNEQFF
-	TRBV7-6	TRBD1	TRBJ2-5	TGTGCCAGCAGCTCCCTTTTCCTCACAGGGGCGGAGGTGGGGACCCAGTACTTC	CASSSLFLTGAEVGTQYF
few	TRBV29-1	-	TRBJ2-2	TGCAGCGTGGGGGGATCAAACACCGGGGAGCTGTTTTTT	CSVGGSNTGELFF
few	TRBV6-5	-	TRBJ1-1	TGTGCCAGCAGTTACTCGAGCACAACCAACACTGAAGCTTTCTTT	CASSYSSTTNTEAFF
-	TRBV7-9	TRBD1	TRBJ2-2	TGTGCCAGCAGCGTAATACAGGGGTCCAACACCGGGGAGCTGTTTTTT	CASSVIQGSNTGELFF
-	TRBV25-1	-	TRBJ1-4	TGTGCCAGCAGTGACCAGGTTTCTAATGGAAAACTGTTTTTT	CASSDQVSNGKLFF
-	TRBV6-1	-	TRBJ1-2	TGTGCCAGCAGTGAATTCCCCCAAGGCTACACCTTC	CASSEFPQGYTF
-	TRBV2	-	TRBJ2-2	TGTGCCAGCACCGACAGTACTTGGGTGAACACCGGGGAGCTGTTTTTT	CASTDSTWVNTGELFF
-	TRBV20-1	-	TRBJ2-1	TGCAGTGCTAGAGATACAAGGGGAAACGCTTATTACAATGAGCAGTTCTTC	CSARDTRGNAYYNEQFF
-	TRBV20-1	TRBD2	TRBJ2-3	TGCAGTGCCAGAAAAACTAGCGGGGGTTCAGATACGCAGTATTTT	CSARKTSGGSDTQYF
few	TRBV20-1	-	TRBJ2-6	TGCAGTGCTAGAGACCGCTCTGGGGCCAACGTCCTGACTTTC	CSARDRSGANVLTF
-	TRBV3-1	-	TRBJ1-5	TGTGCCAGCAGCCAAAGCTTTTCACGGGATCAGCCCCAGCATTTT	CASSQSFSRDQPQHF
-	TRBV25-1	TRBD2	TRBJ2-3	TGTGCCAGCAGGGGGAGGACTAGCGGGAGCGAGGGAGGCGCAGATACGCAGTATTTT	CASRGRTSGSEGGADTQYF
-	TRBV7-2	-	TRBJ2-1	TGTGCCAGCAGCTATCAGGGCTACAATGAGCAGTTCTTC	CASSYQGYNEQFF
few	TRBV7-2	-	TRBJ1-4	TGTGCCAGCAGCCCTCTCCCAGGGGAAAAACTGTTTTTT	CASSPLPGEKLFF
-	TRBV10-3	TRBD1	TRBJ2-2	TGTGCCATCAGCCCGGACAGGGGAGGCACCGCGGAGCTGTTTTTT	CAISPDRGGTAELFF
few	TRBV27	TRBD1	TRBJ1-5	TGTGCCAGTAGCGGGACAGATAGCAATCAGCCCCAGCATTTT	CASSGTDSNQPQHF
-	TRBV29-1	TRBD1	TRBJ2-7	TGCAGCGTTGAAGGACAGGGGCTAAACGAGCAGTACTTC	CSVEGQGLNEQYF